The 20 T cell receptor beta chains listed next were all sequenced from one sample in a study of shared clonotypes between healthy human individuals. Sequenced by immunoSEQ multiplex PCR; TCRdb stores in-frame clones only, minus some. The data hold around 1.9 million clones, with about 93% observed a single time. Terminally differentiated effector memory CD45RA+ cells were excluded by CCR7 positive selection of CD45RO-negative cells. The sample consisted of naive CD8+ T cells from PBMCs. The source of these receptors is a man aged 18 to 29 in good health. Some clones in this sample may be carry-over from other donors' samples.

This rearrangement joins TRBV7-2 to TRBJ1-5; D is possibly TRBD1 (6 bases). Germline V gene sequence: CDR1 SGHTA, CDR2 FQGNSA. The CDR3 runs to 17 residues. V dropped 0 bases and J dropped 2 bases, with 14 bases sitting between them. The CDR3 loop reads CASSLAPRGPGNQPQHF. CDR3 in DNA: TGTGCCAGCAGCTTAGCGCCCCGGGGGCCGGGCAATCAGCCCCAGCATTTT.

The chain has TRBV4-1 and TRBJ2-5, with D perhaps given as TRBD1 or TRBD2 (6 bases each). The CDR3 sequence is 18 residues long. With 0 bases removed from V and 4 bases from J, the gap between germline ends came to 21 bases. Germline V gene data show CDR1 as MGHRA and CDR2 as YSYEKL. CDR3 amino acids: CASSQDSSRGTITETQYF. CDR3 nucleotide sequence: TGCGCCAGCAGCCAAGACTCTTCTCGCGGGACAATCACAGAGACCCAGTACTTC.

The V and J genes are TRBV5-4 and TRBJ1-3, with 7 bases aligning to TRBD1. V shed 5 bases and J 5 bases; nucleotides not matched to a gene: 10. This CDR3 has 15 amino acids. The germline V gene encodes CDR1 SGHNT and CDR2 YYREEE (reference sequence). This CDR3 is CASSQGDTHRNTIYF. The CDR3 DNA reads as TGTGCCAGCAGTCAGGGGGACACCCATAGAAACACCATATATTTT.

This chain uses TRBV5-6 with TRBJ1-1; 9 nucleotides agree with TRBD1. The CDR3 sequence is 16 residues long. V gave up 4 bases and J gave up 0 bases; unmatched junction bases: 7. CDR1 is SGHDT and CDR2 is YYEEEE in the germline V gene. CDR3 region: CASSGDRAYMNTEAFF. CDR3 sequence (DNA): TGTGCCAGCAGCGGGGACAGGGCCTACATGAACACTGAAGCTTTCTTT. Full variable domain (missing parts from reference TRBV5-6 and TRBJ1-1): DAGVTQSPTHLIKTRGQQVTLRCSPKSGHDTVSWYQQALGQGPQFIFQYYEEEERQRGNFPDRFSGHQFPNYSSELNVNALLLGDSALYLCASSGDRAYMNTEAFFGQGTRLTVV.

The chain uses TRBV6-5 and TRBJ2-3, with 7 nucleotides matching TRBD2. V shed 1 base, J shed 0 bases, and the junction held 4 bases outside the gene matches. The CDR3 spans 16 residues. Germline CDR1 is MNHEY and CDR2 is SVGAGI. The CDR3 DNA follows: TGTGCCAGCAGTTACTTCCCTAGCGGAAGCACAGATACGCAGTATTTT. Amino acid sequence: CASSYFPSGSTDTQYF.

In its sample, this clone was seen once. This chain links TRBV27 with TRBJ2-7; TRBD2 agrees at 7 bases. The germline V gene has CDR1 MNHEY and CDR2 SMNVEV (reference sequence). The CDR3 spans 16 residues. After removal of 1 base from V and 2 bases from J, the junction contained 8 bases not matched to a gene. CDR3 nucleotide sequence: TGTGCCAGCAGTTTATTCGGGCTAGCGGTCCCCTACGAGCAGTACTTC. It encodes CASSLFGLAVPYEQYF.

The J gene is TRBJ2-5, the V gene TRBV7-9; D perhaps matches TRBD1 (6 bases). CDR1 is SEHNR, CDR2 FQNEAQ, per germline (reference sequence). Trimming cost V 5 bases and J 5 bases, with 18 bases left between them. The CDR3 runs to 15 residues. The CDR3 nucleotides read TGTGCCAGCAGCAAATTAAGCAGGGGTGGGGAGACCCAGTACTTC. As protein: CASSKLSRGGETQYF.

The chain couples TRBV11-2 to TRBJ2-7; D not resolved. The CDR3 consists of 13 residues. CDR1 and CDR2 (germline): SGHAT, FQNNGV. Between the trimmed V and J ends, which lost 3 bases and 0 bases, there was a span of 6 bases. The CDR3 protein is CASSFEASYEQYF. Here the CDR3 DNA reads TGTGCCAGCAGCTTTGAGGCCTCCTACGAGCAGTACTTC.

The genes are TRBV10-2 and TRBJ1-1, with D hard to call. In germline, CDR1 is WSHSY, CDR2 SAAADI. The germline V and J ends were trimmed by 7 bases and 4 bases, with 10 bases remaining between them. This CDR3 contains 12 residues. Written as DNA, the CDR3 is TGCGCCAGCACTGCGGAGTTCACTGAAGCTTTCTTT. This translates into CASTAEFTEAFF.

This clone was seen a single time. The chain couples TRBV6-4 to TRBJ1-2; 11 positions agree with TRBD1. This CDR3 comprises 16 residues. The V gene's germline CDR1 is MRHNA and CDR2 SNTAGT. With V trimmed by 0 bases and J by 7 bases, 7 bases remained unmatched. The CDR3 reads CASSDSRTGGEFGYTF. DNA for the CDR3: TGTGCCAGCAGTGACTCGAGGACAGGGGGCGAGTTTGGCTACACCTTC.

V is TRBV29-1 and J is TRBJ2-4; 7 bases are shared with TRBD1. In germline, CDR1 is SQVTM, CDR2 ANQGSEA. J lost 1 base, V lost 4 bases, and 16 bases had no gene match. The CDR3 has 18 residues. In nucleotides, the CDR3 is TGCAGCGTTGTTTCCGGACAGGAACCTAGGGGTGCCAAAAACATTCAGTACTTC. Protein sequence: CSVVSGQEPRGAKNIQYF.

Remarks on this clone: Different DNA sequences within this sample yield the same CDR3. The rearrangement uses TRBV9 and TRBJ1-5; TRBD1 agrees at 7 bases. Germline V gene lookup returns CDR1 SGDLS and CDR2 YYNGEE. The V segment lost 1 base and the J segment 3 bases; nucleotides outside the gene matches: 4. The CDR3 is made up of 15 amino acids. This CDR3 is CASSVSDRVNQPQHF. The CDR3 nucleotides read TGTGCCAGCAGCGTATCTGACAGGGTCAATCAGCCCCAGCATTTT.

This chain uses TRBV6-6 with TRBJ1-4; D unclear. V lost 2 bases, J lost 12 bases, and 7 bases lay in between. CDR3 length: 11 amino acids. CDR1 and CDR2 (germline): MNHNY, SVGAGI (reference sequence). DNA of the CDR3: TGTGCCAGCAGTTACGCCGTGGAACTGTTTTTT. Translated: CASSYAVELFF.

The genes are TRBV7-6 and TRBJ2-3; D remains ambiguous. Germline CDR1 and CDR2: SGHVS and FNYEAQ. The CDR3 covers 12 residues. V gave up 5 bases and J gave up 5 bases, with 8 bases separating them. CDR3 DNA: TGTGCCAGCAGCCCCCTACAAGATACGCAGTATTTT. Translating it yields CASSPLQDTQYF.

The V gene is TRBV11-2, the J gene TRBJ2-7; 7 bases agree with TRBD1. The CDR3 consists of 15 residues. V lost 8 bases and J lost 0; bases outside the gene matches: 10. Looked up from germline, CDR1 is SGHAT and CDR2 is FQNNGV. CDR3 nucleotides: TGTGCCAGCGAGCCACGGGACAGCATCTCCTACGAGCAGTACTTC. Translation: CASEPRDSISYEQYF.

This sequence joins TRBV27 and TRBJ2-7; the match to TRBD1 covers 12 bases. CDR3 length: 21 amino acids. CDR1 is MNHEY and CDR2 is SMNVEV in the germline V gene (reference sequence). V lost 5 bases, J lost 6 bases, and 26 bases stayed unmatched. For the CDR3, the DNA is TGTGCCAGCAGTCCCCATAACGTTACCGGGACAGGGGGCCTTTTACGGCTCGAGCAGTACTTC. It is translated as CASSPHNVTGTGGLLRLEQYF.

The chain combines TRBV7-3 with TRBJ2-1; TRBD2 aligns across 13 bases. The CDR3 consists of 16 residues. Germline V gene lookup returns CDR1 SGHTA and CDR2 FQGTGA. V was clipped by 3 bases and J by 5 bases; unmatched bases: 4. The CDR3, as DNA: TGTGCCAGCAGCTTCGCCGGGACTAGCGGGAACAATGAGCAGTTCTTC. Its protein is CASSFAGTSGNNEQFF.

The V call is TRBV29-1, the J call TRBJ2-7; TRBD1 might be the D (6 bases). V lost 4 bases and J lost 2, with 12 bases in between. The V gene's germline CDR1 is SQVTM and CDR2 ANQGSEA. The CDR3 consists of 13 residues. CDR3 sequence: CSVVSGVPYEQYF. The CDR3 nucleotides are TGCAGCGTTGTGTCAGGGGTCCCCTACGAGCAGTACTTC.

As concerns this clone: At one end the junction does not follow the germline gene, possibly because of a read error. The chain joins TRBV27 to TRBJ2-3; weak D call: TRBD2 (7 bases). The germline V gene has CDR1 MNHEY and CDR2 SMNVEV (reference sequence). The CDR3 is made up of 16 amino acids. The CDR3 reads CATSMLGGAITDTQYF. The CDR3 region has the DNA TGTGCCACCAGTATGTTGGGGGGGGCTATCACAGATACGCAGTATTTT.

CDR3 sequence: CASSLVTVYEQYF. The CDR3 region has the DNA TGCGCCAGCAGCTTGGTGACGGTCTACGAGCAGTACTTC. The V gene is TRBV5-1, the J gene TRBJ2-7; D is ambiguous. V lost 0 bases to trimming and J lost 3 bases, with 7 bases between them. Germline CDR1 reads SGHRS; CDR2 reads YFSETQ. The CDR3 runs to 13 residues.